This T cell receptor beta chain stems from a study of T cell responses to AZD1222 COVID-19 vaccine. Comment on this clone: Its antigen is as yet unknown.

Method: immunoSEQ multiplex PCR; TCRdb's copy keeps in-frame clones and lacks some. The top ten hold approximately 9.1% of the sample, which has 150,000 to 190,000 clones, more than 75% seen once. Regarding the study as a whole: White British donors predominated, females outnumbered males, and clonal diversity was possibly underestimated.

V lost 6 bases and J lost 6; bases outside the gene matches: 8. CDR1 is SNHLY and CDR2 is FYNNEI in the germline V gene. CDR3 length equals 13 residues. V and J are TRBV2 and TRBJ2-7; 7 positions match TRBD1. The origin of this receptor is an adult who received the AZD1222 COVID-19 vaccine. The sequenced sample was peripheral blood, obtained 28 days after the second AZD1222 dose. The CDR3 nucleotides are TGTGCCAGCAGCAATGACAGGGCGGGCGAGCAGTACTTC. Translation: CASSNDRAGEQYF.